The entry below gives a single T cell receptor (beta chain) sequence along with its context. Trimming cost V 2 bases and J 2 bases; bases outside gene matches: 10. This CDR3 region has 18 residues. Per the germline V gene, CDR1 is MNHNY and CDR2 is SVGAGI (reference sequence). This sample is drawn from a study of T cell repertoires in cytomegalovirus infection. TCRdb reprocessed the reads via MiXCR and lists one record per CDR3 protein. The repertoire holds hundreds of thousands of distinct CDR3 sequences, with under 40% as singletons. V is TRBV6-6 and J is TRBJ2-7, with 12 bases matching TRBD2. The specimen was PBMCs. The TCR sequence derives from a human donor in good health (CMV status not recorded). Some clones in this sample may be carry-over from other donors' samples. The CDR3 is CASSYPVASGRGPYEQYF. The CDR3 DNA sequence: TGTGCCAGCAGTTACCCCGTCGCTAGCGGGAGGGGGCCCTACGAGCAGTACTTC.